This TCR beta chain was profiled in a study of long-term antiretroviral therapy in people with HIV. The study, taken as a whole, reports: Dominating the repertoire at all time points were the clones that expanded before ART. Whereas controls had wider CDR3 length ranges, HIV repertoires had narrower ones.

V lost 3 bases and J 3 bases, leaving 12 bases between the germline ends. The CDR3 spans 14 residues. Looked up from germline, CDR1 is MNHNS and CDR2 is SASEGT. Turning to this clone: Antigen unknown.

Researchers secured at least one pre-ART and at least two post-ART PBMC samples from each donor. Survey-level immunoSEQ v3.0 assays were run. Target depth was about 35,000-50,000 T-cell genomes per sample. Libraries were prepared by immunoSEQ multiplex PCR; TCRdb keeps only in-frame clonotypes and omits some of them. This sample has 13,000 to 15,000 clones, with roughly 80% found just once. Sequenced here: unsorted PBMCs, sampled 1.8 years before starting antiretroviral therapy. This rearrangement joins TRBV6-1 to TRBJ2-7, with D possibly being TRBD1 (5 bases). The receptor comes from a woman in her thirties or forties with HIV. DNA for the CDR3: TGTGCCAGCAGTGACAGACAGTATTACTACGAGCAGTACTTC. Translated, it gives CASSDRQYYYEQYF.